The clone carrying this T cell receptor (beta chain) occurred many times. The CDR3 is 11 amino acids. The germline V gene has CDR1 DFQATT and CDR2 SNEGSKA (reference sequence). The data were taken from a study of neurological immune-mediated disorders. TCRdb re-called the 5' RACE reads with MiXCR, one entry per CDR3 protein. The table lists fewer than 60,000 distinct CDR3 sequences, around 12% of them singletons. Time point: longitudinal time-point 2. 2 million PBMCs stored at -80 C were the source of the unsorted libraries. The TCR was taken from a male donor with HTLV-1-associated myelopathy (HAM/TSP). This sequence joins TRBV20-1 and TRBJ1-1, with D possibly TRBD1 on 6 matching bases. Sequencing was done on a sample of PBMCs. The CDR3 DNA sequence: TGCAGGGGGGGCGGACGGACTGAAGCTTTCTTT. Translating it yields CRGGGRTEAFF.